This T cell receptor (beta chain) emerged from a study of blood T cell repertoires in COVID-19. Study in general: Acute and convalescent COVID-19 specimens originated in the United States, Italy and Spain. PBMCs, B-cell-depleted T cells, or T cells were the source of the cDNA or gDNA that made up the material.

Original handling: By means of reference gene primer amplification, nucleated cell counts were estimated. Assay: immunoSEQ multiplex PCR; the TCRdb copy retains only in-frame clones and omits some. The V and J calls and clone size are taken from that table; D and trimming were inferred from the DNA. The table lists some 75,000 clones, around 89% of them singletons. The germline V gene has CDR1 SGDLS and CDR2 YYNGEE. V lost 0 bases and J lost 1; bases outside the gene matches: 8. The CDR3 runs 17 residues. Specimen: peripheral blood. The clonotype was recovered from a man in his 60s with acute or convalescent COVID-19. The chain couples TRBV9 to TRBJ2-3; the match to TRBD2 covers 7 bases. The CDR3 nucleotides are TGTGCCAGCAGCGTAGCTCCCCTAGGGAGGGGCACAGATACGCAGTATTTT. This encodes CASSVAPLGRGTDTQYF. The variable domain in full, completed from reference TRBV9 and TRBJ2-3, reads DSGVTQTPKHLITATGQRVTLRCSPRSGDLSVYWYQQSLDQGLQFLIQYYNGEERAKGNILERFSAQQFPDLHSELNLSSLELGDSALYFCASSVAPLGRGTDTQYFGPGTRLTVL.